The present T cell receptor (beta chain) was sequenced within a study of shared clonotypes between healthy human individuals. Across the whole study: The cohort comprised a couple of women and a few men. Their ages spanned 18 to 49 years. A donor's plate count was three for CD4 naive and three for CD4 memory; CD8 naive had two and CD8 memory one.

Naive CD8 isolation took CD45RO-negative cells positively selected for CCR7 and excluded terminally differentiated effector memory CD45RA+ cells. Sequencing used immunoSEQ multiplex PCR; TCRdb keeps in-frame clones, though not all of them. The profile shows some 2,100,000 clones, roughly 91% of them singletons. Study findings and constraints: Naive CD4 clonotypes were shared across a handful of donors at about 5%. Owing to a small donor count, the genetic and exposure-history diversity represented was limited.

Germline loops: CDR1 SGHDT, CDR2 YYEEEE. This CDR3 comprises 17 residues. Points on this clone: Its cognate antigen is unknown.

The chain couples TRBV5-6 to TRBJ2-5; TRBD1 agrees at 12 bases. The DNA matches TRBJ2-7 better at its end, which makes the J call doubtful. The sequencing sample was made of naive CD8+ T cells from PBMCs. This receptor was identified in a man aged 18 to 30 in good health. Some clones in this sample may be carry-over from other donors' samples. This chain's CDR3 is CASSKPGTGGLGDEQYF. The CDR3 nucleotides read TGTGCCAGCAGCAAACCCGGGACAGGGGGCCTCGGTGACGAGCAGTACTTC.